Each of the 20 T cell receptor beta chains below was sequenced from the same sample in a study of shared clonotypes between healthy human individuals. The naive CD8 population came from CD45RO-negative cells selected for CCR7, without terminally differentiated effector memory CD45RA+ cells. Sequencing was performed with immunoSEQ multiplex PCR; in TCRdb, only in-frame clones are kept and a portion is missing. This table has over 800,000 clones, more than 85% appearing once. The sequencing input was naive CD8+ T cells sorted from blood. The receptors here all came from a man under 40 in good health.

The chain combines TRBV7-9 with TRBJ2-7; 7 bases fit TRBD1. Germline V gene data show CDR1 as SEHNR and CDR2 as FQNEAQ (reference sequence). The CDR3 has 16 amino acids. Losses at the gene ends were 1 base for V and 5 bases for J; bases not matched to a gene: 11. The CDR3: CASSLGRTGPSDEQYF. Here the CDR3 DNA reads TGTGCCAGCAGCTTAGGCCGGACAGGACCCTCGGACGAGCAGTACTTC.

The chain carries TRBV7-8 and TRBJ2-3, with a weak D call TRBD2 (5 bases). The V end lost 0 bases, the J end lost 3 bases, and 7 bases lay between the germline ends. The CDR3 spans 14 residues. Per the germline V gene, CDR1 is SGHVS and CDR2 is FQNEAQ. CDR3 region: CASSLAGETDTQYF. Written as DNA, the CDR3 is TGTGCCAGCAGCTTAGCGGGAGAAACAGATACGCAGTATTTT.

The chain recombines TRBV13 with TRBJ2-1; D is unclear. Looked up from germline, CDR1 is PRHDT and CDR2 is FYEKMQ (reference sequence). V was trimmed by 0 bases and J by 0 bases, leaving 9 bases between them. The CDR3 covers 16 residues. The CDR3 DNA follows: TGTGCCAGCAGCTTAGGAAGTGGGGTCTCCTACAATGAGCAGTTCTTC. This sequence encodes CASSLGSGVSYNEQFF.

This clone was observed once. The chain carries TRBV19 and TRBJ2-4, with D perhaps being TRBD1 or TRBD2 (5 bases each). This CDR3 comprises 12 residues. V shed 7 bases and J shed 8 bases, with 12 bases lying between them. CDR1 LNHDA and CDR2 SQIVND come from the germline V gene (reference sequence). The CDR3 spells CASMGVGDIQYF. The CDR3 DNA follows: TGTGCCAGTATGGGGGTCGGTGACATTCAGTACTTC. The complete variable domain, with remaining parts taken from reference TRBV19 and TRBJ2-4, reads DGGITQSPKYLFRKEGQNVTLSCEQNLNHDAMYWYRQDPGQGLRLIYYSQIVNDFQKGDIAEGYSVSREKKESFPLTVTSAQKNPTAFYLCASMGVGDIQYFGAGTRLSVL.

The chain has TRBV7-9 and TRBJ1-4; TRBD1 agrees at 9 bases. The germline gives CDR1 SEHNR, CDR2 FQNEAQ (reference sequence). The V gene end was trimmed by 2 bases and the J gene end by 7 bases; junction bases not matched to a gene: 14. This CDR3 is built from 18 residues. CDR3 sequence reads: CASSLSMEVGTGIEKLFF. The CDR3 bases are TGTGCCAGCAGCTTAAGTATGGAGGTCGGGACAGGGATTGAAAAACTGTTTTTT.

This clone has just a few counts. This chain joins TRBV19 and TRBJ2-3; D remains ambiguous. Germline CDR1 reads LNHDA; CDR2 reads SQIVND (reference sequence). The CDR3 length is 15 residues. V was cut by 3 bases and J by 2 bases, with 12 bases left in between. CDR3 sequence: CASSITRHHTDTQYF. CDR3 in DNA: TGTGCCAGTAGTATCACCCGGCACCACACAGATACGCAGTATTTT. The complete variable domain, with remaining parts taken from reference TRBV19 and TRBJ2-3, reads DGGITQSPKYLFRKEGQNVTLSCEQNLNHDAMYWYRQDPGQGLRLIYYSQIVNDFQKGDIAEGYSVSREKKESFPLTVTSAQKNPTAFYLCASSITRHHTDTQYFGPGTRLTVL.

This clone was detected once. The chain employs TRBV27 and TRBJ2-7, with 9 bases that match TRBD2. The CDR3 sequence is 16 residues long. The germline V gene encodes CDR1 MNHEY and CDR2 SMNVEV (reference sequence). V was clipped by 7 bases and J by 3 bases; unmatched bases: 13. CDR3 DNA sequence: TGTGCCAGCACTCCCTGGGGGCTAGCGGGACACTACGAGCAGTACTTC. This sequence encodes CASTPWGLAGHYEQYF.

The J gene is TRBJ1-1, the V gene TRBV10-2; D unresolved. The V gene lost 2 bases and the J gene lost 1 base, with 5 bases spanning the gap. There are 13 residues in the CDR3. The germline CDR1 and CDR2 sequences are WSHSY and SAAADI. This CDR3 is CASSEAGNTEAFF. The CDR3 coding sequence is TGCGCCAGCAGTGAGGCAGGGAACACTGAAGCTTTCTTT.

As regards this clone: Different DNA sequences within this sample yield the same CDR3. The CDR3 protein is CASSFGTGGYEQYF. CDR3 nucleotides: TGCGCCAGCAGCTTCGGGACAGGGGGCTACGAGCAGTACTTC. The chain links TRBV5-1 to TRBJ2-7; TRBD1 matches at 11 bases. The CDR3 sequence is 14 residues long. The J segment lost 3 bases and the V segment lost 2 bases, leaving 1 base of the junction unmatched. Germline V lookup: CDR1 SGHRS, CDR2 YFSETQ. The full variable domain, with the rest looked up from reference TRBV5-1 and TRBJ2-7, is KAGVTQTPRYLIKTRGQQVTLSCSPISGHRSVSWYQQTPGQGLQFLFEYFSETQRNKGNFPGRFSGRQFSNSRSEMNVSTLELGDSALYLCASSFGTGGYEQYFGPGTRLTVT.

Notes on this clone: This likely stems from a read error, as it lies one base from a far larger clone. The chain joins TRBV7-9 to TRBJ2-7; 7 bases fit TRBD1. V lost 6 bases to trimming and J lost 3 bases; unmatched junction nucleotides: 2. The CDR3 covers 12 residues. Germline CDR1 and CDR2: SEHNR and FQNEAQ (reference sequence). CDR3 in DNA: TGTGCCAGCAGAGGGACAGACTACGAGCAGTACTTC. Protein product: CASRGTDYEQYF. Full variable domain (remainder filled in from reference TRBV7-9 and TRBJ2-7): DTGVSQNPRHKITKRGQNVTFRCDPISEHNRLYWYRQTLGQGPEFLTYFQNEAQLEKSRLLSDRFSAERPKGSFSTLEIQRTEQGDSAMYLCASRGTDYEQYFGPGTRLTVT.

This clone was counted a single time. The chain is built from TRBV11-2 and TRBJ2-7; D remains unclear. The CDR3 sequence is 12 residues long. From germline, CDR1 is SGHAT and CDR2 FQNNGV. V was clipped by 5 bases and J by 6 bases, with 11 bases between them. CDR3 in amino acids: CASSPLPTEQYF. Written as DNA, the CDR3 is TGTGCCAGCAGCCCCCTCCCGACCGAGCAGTACTTC. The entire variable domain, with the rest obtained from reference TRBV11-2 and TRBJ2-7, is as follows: EAGVAQSPRYKIIEKRQSVAFWCNPISGHATLYWYQQILGQGPKLLIQFQNNGVVDDSQLPKDRFSAERLKGVDSTLKIQPAKLEDSAVYLCASSPLPTEQYFGPGTRLTVT.

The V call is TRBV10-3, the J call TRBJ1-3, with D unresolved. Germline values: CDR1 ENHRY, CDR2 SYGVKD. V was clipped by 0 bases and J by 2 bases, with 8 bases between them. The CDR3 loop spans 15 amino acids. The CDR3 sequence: CAISESTMAGNTIYF. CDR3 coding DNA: TGTGCCATCAGTGAGTCAACAATGGCTGGAAACACCATATATTTT.

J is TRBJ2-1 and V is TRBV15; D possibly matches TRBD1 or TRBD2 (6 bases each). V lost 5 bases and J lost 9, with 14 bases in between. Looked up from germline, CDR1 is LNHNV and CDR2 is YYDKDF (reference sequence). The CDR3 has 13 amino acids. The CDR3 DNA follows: TGTGCCACCAGCCCCGTGGGGGGCCCTGAGCAGTTCTTC. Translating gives CATSPVGGPEQFF. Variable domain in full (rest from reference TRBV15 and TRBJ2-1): DAMVIQNPRYQVTQFGKPVTLSCSQTLNHNVMYWYQQKSSQAPKLLFHYYDKDFNNEADTPDNFQSRRPNTSFCFLDIRSPGLGDTAMYLCATSPVGGPEQFFGPGTRLTVL.

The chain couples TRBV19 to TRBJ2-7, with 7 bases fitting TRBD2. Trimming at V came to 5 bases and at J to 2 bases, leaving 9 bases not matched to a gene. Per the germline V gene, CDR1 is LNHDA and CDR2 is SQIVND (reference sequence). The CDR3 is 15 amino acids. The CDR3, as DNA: TGTGCCAGTAGTCCCTTCGGGGGAGGGACCTACGAGCAGTACTTC. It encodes CASSPFGGGTYEQYF.

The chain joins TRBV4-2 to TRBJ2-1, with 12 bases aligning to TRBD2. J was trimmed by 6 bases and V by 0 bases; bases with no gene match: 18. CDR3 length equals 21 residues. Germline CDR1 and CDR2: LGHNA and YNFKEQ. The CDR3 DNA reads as TGTGCCAGCAGCCAAGATTTTAGGCTAGCGGGAGGGAGGGGATTCGGCAATGAGCAGTTCTTC. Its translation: CASSQDFRLAGGRGFGNEQFF.

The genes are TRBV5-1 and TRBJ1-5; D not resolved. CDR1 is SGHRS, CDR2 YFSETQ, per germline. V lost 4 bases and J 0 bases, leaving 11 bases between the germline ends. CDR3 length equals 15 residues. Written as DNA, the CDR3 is TGCGCCAGCAGCCCGGACGGCCTTAGCAATCAGCCCCAGCATTTT. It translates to CASSPDGLSNQPQHF.

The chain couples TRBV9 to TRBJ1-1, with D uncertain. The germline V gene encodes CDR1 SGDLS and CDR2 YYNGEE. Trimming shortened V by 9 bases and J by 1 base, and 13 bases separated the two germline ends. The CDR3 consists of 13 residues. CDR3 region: CATYPRSNTEAFF. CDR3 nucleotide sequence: TGTGCCACCTACCCACGGTCGAACACTGAAGCTTTCTTT.

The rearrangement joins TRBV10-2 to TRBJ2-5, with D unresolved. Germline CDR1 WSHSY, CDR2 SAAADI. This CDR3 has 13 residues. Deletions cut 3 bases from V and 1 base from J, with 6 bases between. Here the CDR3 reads CASSDGIQETQYF. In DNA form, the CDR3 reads TGCGCCAGCAGTGATGGCATCCAAGAGACCCAGTACTTC.

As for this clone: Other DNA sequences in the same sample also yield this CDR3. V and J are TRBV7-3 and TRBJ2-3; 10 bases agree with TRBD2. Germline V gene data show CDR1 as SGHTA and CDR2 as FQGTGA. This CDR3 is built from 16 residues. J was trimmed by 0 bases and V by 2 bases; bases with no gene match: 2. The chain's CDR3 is CASSLSAGGSTDTQYF. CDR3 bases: TGTGCCAGCAGCTTATCAGCGGGGGGGAGCACAGATACGCAGTATTTT.

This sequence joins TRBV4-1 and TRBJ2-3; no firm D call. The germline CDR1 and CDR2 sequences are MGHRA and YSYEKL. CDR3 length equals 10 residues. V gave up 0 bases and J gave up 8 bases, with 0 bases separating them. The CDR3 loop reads CASSQDTQYF. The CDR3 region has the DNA TGCGCCAGCAGCCAAGATACGCAGTATTTT.